Listed here are 21 T cell receptor beta chains from one sample, sequenced in a study of CD8+CD57+ T cells in acquired aplastic anemia. Genomic DNA constituted the template upon which TCR beta VDJ and CDR3 profiling was performed. One entry per CDR3 protein, called by TCRdb with MiXCR from the reads. Counted here are fewer than 200,000 distinct CDR3 sequences, approximately 48% occurring once; the ten biggest clones make up roughly 13%. CD8+CD57+ cell expansion, shown by flow cytometry, had occurred in the patients selected for sequencing. Sequencing used sorted CD4+, CD8+, or CD8+CD57+ T cells (not recorded which) from PBMCs. The source of these receptors is a human donor with aplastic anemia.

This clonotype was counted a few times. This chain joins TRBV6-2 or TRBV6-3 and TRBJ2-5; 10 nucleotides agree with TRBD2. Per the germline V gene, CDR1 is MNHEY and CDR2 is SVGEGT. The junction had 8 bases not matched to a gene; V was cut back by 2 bases and J by 2 bases. This CDR3 spans 17 amino acids. The DNA for the CDR3 is TGTGCCAGCAGTTACCTAGCGGGGGTGGGTGGACAAGAGACCCAGTACTTC. Amino acids: CASSYLAGVGGQETQYF.

This sequence joins TRBV6-1 and TRBJ1-1; a possible D gene is TRBD1 (6 bases). This CDR3 region has 15 residues. From germline, CDR1 is MNHNS and CDR2 SASEGT. Deletions cut 1 base from V and 10 bases from J, with 19 bases between. In DNA form, the CDR3 reads TGTGCCAGCAGTGAAGGATCGACAGGTTATTTTGCAGCTTTCTTT. This gives the protein CASSEGSTGYFAAFF.

The V call is TRBV7-9, the J call TRBJ1-4; D is possibly TRBD1 (5 bases). CDR1 SEHNR and CDR2 FQNEAQ come from the germline V gene (reference sequence). The length of the CDR3 is 13 residues. V lost 10 bases and J 6 bases, leaving 15 bases between the germline ends. In DNA, the CDR3 is TGTGCCACCAGGTCGGGGCTGGATGAAAAACTGTTTTTT. Its protein is CATRSGLDEKLFF.

The chain recombines TRBV10-3 with TRBJ2-7, with 9 nucleotides matching TRBD1. The junction had 7 bases not matched to a gene; V was cut back by 10 bases and J by 3 bases. From germline, CDR1 is ENHRY and CDR2 SYGVKD. This CDR3 contains 13 residues. The CDR3 here is CATNRGQGYEQYF. CDR3 bases: TGTGCCACAAACAGGGGGCAAGGCTACGAGCAGTACTTC.

Many counts were recorded for this clonotype. V is TRBV20-1 and J is TRBJ2-3, with 7 bases lining up with TRBD2. The CDR3 has 14 amino acids. Trimming at V came to 3 bases and at J to 4 bases, leaving 7 bases not matched to a gene. Germline V gene lookup returns CDR1 DFQATT and CDR2 SNEGSKA (reference sequence). The CDR3 protein is CSASSPAGSDTQYF. The CDR3 bases are TGCAGTGCTAGTTCCCCAGCGGGGTCAGATACGCAGTATTTT.

This rearrangement joins TRBV10-1 to TRBJ1-6; D possibly corresponds to TRBD1 (5 bases). Germline V lookup: CDR1 WNHNN, CDR2 SYGVQD (reference sequence). The CDR3 is made up of 14 amino acids. Trimming pared 2 bases from V and 7 bases from J, leaving 9 bases between. The CDR3 DNA sequence: TGCGCCAGCAGTGAGCAGGGATCGAATTCACCCCTCCACTTT. Residues: CASSEQGSNSPLHF.

This clonotype was detected ten times or more. The rearrangement joins TRBV7-9 to TRBJ2-2; 9 bases match TRBD2. The junction had 3 bases not matched to a gene; V was cut back by 1 base and J by 0 bases. The germline gives CDR1 SEHNR, CDR2 FQNEAQ (reference sequence). This CDR3 is built from 17 residues. CDR3 in DNA: TGTGCCAGCAGCTTAGGCGGGGGGGCAGCGAACACCGGGGAGCTGTTTTTT. Amino acid sequence: CASSLGGGAANTGELFF.

This chain uses TRBV2 with TRBJ2-7; 7 positions agree with TRBD2. CDR1 and CDR2 (germline): SNHLY, FYNNEI. CDR3 length: 11 amino acids. V gave up 8 bases and J gave up 4 bases; unmatched junction bases: 2. CDR3 bases: TGTGCCAGCGGGGAGGGGTACGAGCAGTACTTC. Protein sequence: CASGEGYEQYF.

This clonotype has a handful of counts. This CDR3 reads CASSTYGSPLHF. CDR3 nucleotide sequence: TGTGCCAGCAGTACCTACGGTTCACCCCTCCACTTT. The chain employs TRBV2 and TRBJ1-6; D unresolved. The germline CDR1 and CDR2 sequences are SNHLY and FYNNEI. The V end lost 5 bases, the J end lost 9 bases, and 8 bases lay between the germline ends. The CDR3 runs to 12 residues. Drawing the rest from reference TRBV2 and TRBJ1-6, the complete variable domain is EPEVTQTPSHQVTQMGQEVILRCVPISNHLYFYWYRQILGQKVEFLVSFYNNEISEKSEIFDDQFSVERPDGSNFTLKIRSTKLEDSAMYFCASSTYGSPLHFGNGTRLTVT.

This clonotype occurred many times. The chain links TRBV7-9 to TRBJ1-4, with 8 bases lining up with TRBD1. Germline CDR1 is SEHNR and CDR2 is FQNEAQ (reference sequence). V was pared by 5 bases and J by 6 bases, with 8 bases of the junction left unmatched. This CDR3 spans 15 amino acids. The CDR3 sequence is CASSANRGIDEKLFF. DNA of the CDR3: TGTGCCAGCAGCGCCAACAGGGGGATAGATGAAAAACTGTTTTTT.

In this sample, this clonotype turned up a few times. V gene TRBV28 combines with J gene TRBJ1-4, with D possibly TRBD1 on 5 matching bases. Looked up from germline, CDR1 is MDHEN and CDR2 is SYDVKM. V lost 6 bases, J lost 7 bases, and 15 bases lay in between. The CDR3 length is 14 residues. CDR3 sequence reads: CASSLTGRTEKLFF. The DNA for the CDR3 is TGTGCCAGCAGCCTAACAGGACGTACTGAAAAACTGTTTTTT.

The chain joins TRBV19 to TRBJ2-3; D is ambiguous. Trimming removed 3 bases at V and 4 bases at J, with 11 bases between. Germline lookup yields CDR1 LNHDA and CDR2 SQIVND (reference sequence). The CDR3 contains 14 residues. The CDR3 loop is CASSIRTHPDTQYF. In DNA, the CDR3 is TGTGCCAGTAGTATCAGGACGCACCCAGATACGCAGTATTTT.

The chain uses TRBV11-3 and TRBJ2-3; D gene unclear. V gave up 3 bases and J gave up 6 bases, with 4 bases separating them. The CDR3 extends over 11 amino acids. Germline lookup yields CDR1 SGHNT and CDR2 YENEEA. The CDR3 here is CASSLDDTQYF. The CDR3 DNA reads TGTGCCAGCAGCTTGGACGATACGCAGTATTTT.

There are many counts of this clonotype. The V and J genes are TRBV12-3 or TRBV12-4 and TRBJ2-2; D possibly uses TRBD1 or TRBD2 (5 bases each). CDR3 length equals 15 residues. The V and J ends lost 1 base and 1 base respectively, with 7 bases between them. CDR3: CASSLVGGNTGELFF. The DNA for the CDR3 is TGTGCCAGCAGTTTAGTTGGGGGGAACACCGGGGAGCTGTTTTTT.

V gene TRBV19 combines with J gene TRBJ1-1; no clear D. V lost 4 bases to trimming and J lost 4 bases, with 19 bases between them. Germline V gene data show CDR1 as LNHDA and CDR2 as SQIVND (reference sequence). The CDR3 has 16 residues. CDR3 amino acids: CASSTPAGSKGTEAFF. The DNA of the CDR3 is TGTGCCAGTAGTACACCAGCCGGGTCCAAGGGCACTGAAGCTTTCTTT.

Notes on this clonotype: One end of the junction varies from germline; a read error may be responsible. The rearrangement joins TRBV7-9 to TRBJ2-7; TRBD1 is a possible D gene (6 bases). Looked up from germline, CDR1 is SEHNR and CDR2 is FQNEAQ (reference sequence). The CDR3 has 13 amino acids. The CDR3 protein is CASSPGQFYEQYF. The DNA of the CDR3 is TGCGCCAGCAGCCCCGGACAGTTCTACGAGCAGTACTTC.

The sample holds many counts of this clonotype. J is TRBJ2-6 and V is TRBV24-1; D may be TRBD1 or TRBD2 (6 bases each). CDR1 KGHDR and CDR2 SFDVKD come from the germline V gene. V lost 2 bases and J 1 base, leaving 20 bases between the germline ends. The CDR3 totals 20 residues. The CDR3 bases are TGTGCCACCAGTGATTACAGGGTCGGACGGGACTTTTCTGGGGCCAACGTCCTGACTTTC. Translation gives CATSDYRVGRDFSGANVLTF.

The chain links TRBV19 to TRBJ2-2; 7 nucleotides match TRBD1. The germline V gene has CDR1 LNHDA and CDR2 SQIVND (reference sequence). The CDR3 totals 15 residues. Trimming removed 4 bases from V and 4 bases from J; junction bases left unmatched: 6. The CDR3 DNA reads as TGTGCCAGTAGTACAGGACAGGCACTCACCGGGGAGCTGTTTTTT. Its protein product is CASSTGQALTGELFF.

The chain has TRBV20-1 and TRBJ1-2, with D possibly TRBD1 on 5 matching bases. The CDR3 length is 11 residues. Between the trimmed V and J ends, which lost 6 bases and 7 bases, there was a span of 12 bases. In germline, CDR1 is DFQATT, CDR2 SNEGSKA (reference sequence). Here the CDR3 DNA reads TGCAGTGCCGAGAGGGACGGTGGCTACACCTTC. This encodes CSAERDGGYTF.

This clonotype was observed many times. The J gene is TRBJ2-1, the V gene TRBV19; D uncertain. Germline V lookup: CDR1 LNHDA, CDR2 SQIVND (reference sequence). The CDR3 is 13 amino acids. The V and J ends lost 3 bases and 4 bases respectively, with 7 bases between them. CDR3 bases: TGTGCCAGTAGTATGGTTCCTTACAATGAGCAGTTCTTC. Protein: CASSMVPYNEQFF.

The chain uses TRBV19 and TRBJ1-2, with 7 bases fitting TRBD1. In germline, CDR1 is LNHDA, CDR2 SQIVND (reference sequence). The CDR3 length is 15 residues. The V segment lost 5 bases and the J segment 2 bases; nucleotides outside the gene matches: 8. The CDR3 protein is CASSLRQGLNYGYTF. The CDR3 DNA sequence: TGTGCCAGTAGTCTGCGACAGGGACTCAACTATGGCTACACCTTC.